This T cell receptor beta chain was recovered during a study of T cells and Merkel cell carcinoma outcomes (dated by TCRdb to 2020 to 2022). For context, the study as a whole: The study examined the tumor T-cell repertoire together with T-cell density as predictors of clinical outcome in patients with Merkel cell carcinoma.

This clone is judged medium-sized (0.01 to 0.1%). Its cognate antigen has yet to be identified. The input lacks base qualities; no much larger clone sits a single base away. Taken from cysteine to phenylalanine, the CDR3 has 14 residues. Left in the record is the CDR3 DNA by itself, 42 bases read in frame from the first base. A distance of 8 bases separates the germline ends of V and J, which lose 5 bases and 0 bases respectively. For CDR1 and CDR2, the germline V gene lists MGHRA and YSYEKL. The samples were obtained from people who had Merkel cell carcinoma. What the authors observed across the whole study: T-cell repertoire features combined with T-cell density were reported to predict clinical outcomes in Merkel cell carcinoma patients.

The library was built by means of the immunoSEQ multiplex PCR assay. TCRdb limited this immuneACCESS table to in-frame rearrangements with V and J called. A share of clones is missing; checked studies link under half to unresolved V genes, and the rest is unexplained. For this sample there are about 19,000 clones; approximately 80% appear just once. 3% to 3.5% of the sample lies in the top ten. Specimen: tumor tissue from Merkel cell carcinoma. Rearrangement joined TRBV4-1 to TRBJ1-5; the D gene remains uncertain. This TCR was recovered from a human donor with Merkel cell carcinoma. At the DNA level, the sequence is TGCGCCAGCAGCTCTGGGCATAGCAATCAGCCCCAGCATTTT. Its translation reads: CASSSGHSNQPQHF.